One and the same sample provided the 10 T cell receptor beta chains below, sequenced in a study of T cell responses to AZD1222 COVID-19 vaccine. Produced via immunoSEQ multiplex PCR; TCRdb's table is partial and in-frame only. The sample carries 140,000 to 150,000 clones, about 92% recorded once. The specimen comprised peripheral blood, sampled 28 days after the second AZD1222 dose. The receptors here all came from an adult who received the AZD1222 COVID-19 vaccine.

The J gene is TRBJ1-6, the V gene TRBV4-3; unclear D gene. The germline CDR1 and CDR2 sequences are LGHNA and YSLEER. The CDR3 consists of 13 residues. Trimming removed 4 bases at V and 9 bases at J, with 10 bases between. CDR3 sequence (DNA): TGCGCCAGCAGCCTCCAAGAGGGTTCACCCCTCCACTTT. It codes for CASSLQEGSPLHF.

V usage is TRBV7-8 and J usage is TRBJ1-1; 7 bases line up with TRBD1. Germline V CDR1 and CDR2: SGHVS, FQNEAQ. After removal of 5 bases from V and 0 bases from J, the junction contained 15 bases not matched to a gene. The CDR3 loop spans 18 amino acids. CDR3 sequence reads: CASSQTGQALIMNTEAFF. The CDR3 region has the DNA TGTGCCAGCAGCCAGACAGGGCAGGCTTTGATCATGAACACTGAAGCTTTCTTT. Supplemented by reference TRBV7-8 and TRBJ1-1, the full variable domain reads GAGVSQSPRYKVAKRGQDVALRCDPISGHVSLFWYQQALGQGPEFLTYFQNEAQLDKSGLPSDRFFAERPEGSVSTLKIQRTQQEDSAVYLCASSQTGQALIMNTEAFFGQGTRLTVV.

This clone occurred a few times. The genes are TRBV28 and TRBJ1-4; D perhaps matches TRBD1 (5 bases). V shed 3 bases and J shed 0 bases, with 11 bases lying between them. The CDR3 has 16 amino acids. Germline-derived CDR1 and CDR2 are MDHEN and SYDVKM. The CDR3 is CASSFPPGATNEKLFF. The CDR3, as DNA: TGTGCCAGCAGTTTCCCTCCGGGGGCAACTAATGAAAAACTGTTTTTT.

This chain links TRBV5-5 with TRBJ2-2, with 12 nucleotides matching TRBD2. CDR1 is SGHKS, CDR2 YYEKEE, per germline (reference sequence). The V segment lost 4 bases and the J segment 4 bases; nucleotides outside the gene matches: 5. CDR3 length: 16 amino acids. The CDR3 loop reads CASSALAGGLTGELFF. The CDR3 region has the DNA TGTGCCAGCAGCGCGCTAGCGGGAGGGCTCACCGGGGAGCTGTTTTTT.

The rearrangement links TRBV28 to TRBJ1-1; no firm D call. The germline V gene has CDR1 MDHEN and CDR2 SYDVKM. This CDR3 comprises 14 residues. V lost 5 bases and J 1 base, leaving 11 bases between the germline ends. Written as DNA, the CDR3 is TGTGCCAGCAGTGGATACGTCTGGAACACTGAAGCTTTCTTT. This translates into CASSGYVWNTEAFF.

J is TRBJ2-5 and V is TRBV6-2 or TRBV6-3, with D perhaps matching TRBD1 or TRBD2 (5 bases each). The V and J ends lost 2 bases and 2 bases respectively, with 12 bases between them. CDR1 is MNHEY, CDR2 SVGEGT, per germline. The CDR3 is made up of 15 amino acids. CDR3 DNA sequence: TGTGCCAGCAGTTACCGGGGACGGCTTCAAGAGACCCAGTACTTC. Its translation: CASSYRGRLQETQYF.

This chain connects TRBV28 to TRBJ1-4; tentative D call: TRBD1 (6 bases). Trimming took off 3 bases at V and 7 bases at J, with 12 bases between the two ends. Germline V lookup: CDR1 MDHEN, CDR2 SYDVKM. This CDR3 region has 14 residues. The CDR3 is CASSFSRGTEKLFF. CDR3 nucleotide sequence: TGTGCCAGCAGTTTTTCCAGGGGTACTGAAAAACTGTTTTTT.

The rearrangement links TRBV29-1 to TRBJ2-7; 10 bases are shared with TRBD2. The CDR3 is 14 amino acids. V shed 7 bases and J 3 bases; nucleotides not matched to a gene: 9. Germline loops: CDR1 SQVTM, CDR2 ANQGSEA. In DNA form, the CDR3 reads TGCAGCGGTGCTAGCGGGAGCCCCCTCTACGAGCAGTACTTC. Translating it yields CSGASGSPLYEQYF.

This clone was seen a few times. V and J are TRBV7-2 and TRBJ2-2; TRBD1 aligns across 7 bases. Germline V gives CDR1 SGHTA, CDR2 FQGNSA. The CDR3 is 13 amino acids. V was pared by 8 bases and J by 5 bases, with 5 bases of the junction left unmatched. The CDR3, as DNA: TGTGCCAGCGGACGACAGGGTACCGGGGAGCTGTTTTTT. Protein sequence: CASGRQGTGELFF. Filled out from reference TRBV7-2 and TRBJ2-2, the complete variable domain reads GAGVSQSPSNKVTEKGKDVELRCDPISGHTALYWYRQSLGQGLEFLIYFQGNSAPDKSGLPSDRFSAERTGGSVSTLTIQRTQQEDSAVYLCASGRQGTGELFFGEGSRLTVL.

V is TRBV6-2 or TRBV6-3 and J is TRBJ1-1, with D uncertain. The germline CDR1 and CDR2 sequences are MNHEY and SVGEGT. V was trimmed by 2 bases and J by 1 base, leaving 11 bases between them. The CDR3 has 15 residues. CDR3 region: CASSYRRGGNTEAFF. As DNA, the CDR3 is TGTGCCAGCAGTTACCGCCGGGGAGGGAACACTGAAGCTTTCTTT.